Listed here are 3 T cell receptor beta chains from one sample, sequenced in a study of T cell changes during pregnancy in multiple sclerosis. This table comes from immunoSEQ multiplex PCR, and its TCRdb copy is limited to in-frame clones, with some not included. The sample contains roughly 61,000 clones, 93% of which appear only once. The material sequenced was peripheral blood, taken after pregnancy. The source of these receptors is a female donor with multiple sclerosis, enrolled in a pregnancy study.

The chain carries TRBV6-6 and TRBJ2-5; TRBD2 matches 11 bases. The CDR3 covers 16 residues. The V segment lost 6 bases and the J segment 3 bases; nucleotides outside the gene matches: 9. Germline V gene lookup returns CDR1 MNHNY and CDR2 SVGAGI (reference sequence). In nucleotides, the CDR3 is TGTGCCAGCAGCTCCAGCGGGACTAGCGGCAAAGAGACCCAGTACTTC. This codes for CASSSSGTSGKETQYF.

J is TRBJ1-1 and V is TRBV30; no firm D call. Trimming took 0 bases from V and 2 from J, leaving 4 bases between them. This CDR3 is 12 amino acids long. Germline-derived CDR1 and CDR2 are GTSNPN and SVGIG (reference sequence). DNA for the CDR3: TGTGCCTGGAGTGTAGCAAACACTGAAGCTTTCTTT. Translated: CAWSVANTEAFF.

CDR3 sequence (DNA): TGTGCCAGTAGTATAGGGCAGGGGGCTTGGGGCTACACCTTC. It is translated as CASSIGQGAWGYTF. This sequence joins TRBV19 and TRBJ1-2, with TRBD1 identical over 8 bases. V was clipped by 1 base and J by 8 bases; unmatched bases: 6. This CDR3 contains 14 residues. In germline, CDR1 is LNHDA, CDR2 SQIVND (reference sequence).